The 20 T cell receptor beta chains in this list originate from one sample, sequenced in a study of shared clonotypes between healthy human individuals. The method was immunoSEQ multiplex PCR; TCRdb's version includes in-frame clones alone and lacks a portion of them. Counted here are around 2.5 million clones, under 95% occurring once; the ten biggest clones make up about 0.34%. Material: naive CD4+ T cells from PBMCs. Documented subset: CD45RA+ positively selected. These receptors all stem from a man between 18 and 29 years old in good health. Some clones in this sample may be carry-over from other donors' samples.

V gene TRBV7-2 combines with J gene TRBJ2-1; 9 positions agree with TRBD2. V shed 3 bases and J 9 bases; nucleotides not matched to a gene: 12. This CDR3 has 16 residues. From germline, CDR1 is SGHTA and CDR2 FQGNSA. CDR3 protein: CASSFGVRGRAGEQFF. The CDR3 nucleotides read TGTGCCAGCAGCTTCGGAGTCCGCGGGAGGGCGGGTGAGCAGTTCTTC.

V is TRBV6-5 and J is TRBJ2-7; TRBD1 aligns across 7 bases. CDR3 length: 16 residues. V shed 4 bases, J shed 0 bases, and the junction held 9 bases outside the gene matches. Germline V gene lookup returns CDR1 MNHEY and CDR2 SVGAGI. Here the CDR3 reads CASSSYGTDVSYEQYF. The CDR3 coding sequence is TGTGCCAGCAGTTCTTACGGGACAGACGTCTCCTACGAGCAGTACTTC.

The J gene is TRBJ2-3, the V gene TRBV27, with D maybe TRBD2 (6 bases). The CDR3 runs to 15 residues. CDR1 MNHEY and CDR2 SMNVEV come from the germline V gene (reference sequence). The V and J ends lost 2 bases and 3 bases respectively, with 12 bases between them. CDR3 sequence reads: CASSLREWRTDTQYF. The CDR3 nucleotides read TGTGCCAGCAGTTTACGGGAGTGGCGGACAGATACGCAGTATTTT.

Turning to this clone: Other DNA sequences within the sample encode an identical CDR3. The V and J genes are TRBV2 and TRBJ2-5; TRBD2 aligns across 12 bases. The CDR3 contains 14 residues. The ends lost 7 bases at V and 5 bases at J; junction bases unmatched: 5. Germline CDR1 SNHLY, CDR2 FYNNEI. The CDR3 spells CASNRLAGVETQYF. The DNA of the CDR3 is TGTGCCAGCAATCGACTAGCGGGAGTGGAGACCCAGTACTTC.

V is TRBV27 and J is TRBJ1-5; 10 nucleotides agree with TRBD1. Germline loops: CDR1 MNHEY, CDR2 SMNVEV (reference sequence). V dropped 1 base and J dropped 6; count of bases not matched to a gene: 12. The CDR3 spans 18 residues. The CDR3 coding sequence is TGTGCCAGCAGTTTATATGGGGACAGGGGCGGGACGACTCAGCCCCAGCATTTT. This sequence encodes CASSLYGDRGGTTQPQHF.

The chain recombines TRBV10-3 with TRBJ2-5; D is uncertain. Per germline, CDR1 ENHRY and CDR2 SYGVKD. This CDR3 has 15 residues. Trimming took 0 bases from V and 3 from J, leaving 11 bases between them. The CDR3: CAISESGISEETQYF. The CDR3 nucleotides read TGTGCCATCAGTGAGTCCGGCATATCGGAAGAGACCCAGTACTTC.

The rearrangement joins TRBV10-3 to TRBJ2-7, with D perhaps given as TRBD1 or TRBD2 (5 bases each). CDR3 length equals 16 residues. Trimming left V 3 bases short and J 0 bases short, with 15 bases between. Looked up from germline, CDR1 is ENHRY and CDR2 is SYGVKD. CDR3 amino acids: CAISDPARGDSYEQYF. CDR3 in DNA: TGTGCCATCAGTGACCCAGCCCGAGGGGACTCCTACGAGCAGTACTTC.

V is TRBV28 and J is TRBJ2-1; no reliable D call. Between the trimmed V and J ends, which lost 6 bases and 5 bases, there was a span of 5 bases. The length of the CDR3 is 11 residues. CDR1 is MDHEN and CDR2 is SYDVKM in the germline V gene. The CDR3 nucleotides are TGTGCCAGCAGGGCCCACAATGAGCAGTTCTTC. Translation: CASRAHNEQFF.

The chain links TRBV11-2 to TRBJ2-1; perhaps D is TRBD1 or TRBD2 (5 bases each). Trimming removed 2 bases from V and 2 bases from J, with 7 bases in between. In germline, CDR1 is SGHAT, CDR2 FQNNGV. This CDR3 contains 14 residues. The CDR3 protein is CASSLWGTYNEQFF. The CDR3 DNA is TGTGCCAGCAGCTTATGGGGGACCTACAATGAGCAGTTCTTC. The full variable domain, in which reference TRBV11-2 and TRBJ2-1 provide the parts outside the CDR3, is EAGVAQSPRYKIIEKRQSVAFWCNPISGHATLYWYQQILGQGPKLLIQFQNNGVVDDSQLPKDRFSAERLKGVDSTLKIQPAKLEDSAVYLCASSLWGTYNEQFFGPGTRLTVL.

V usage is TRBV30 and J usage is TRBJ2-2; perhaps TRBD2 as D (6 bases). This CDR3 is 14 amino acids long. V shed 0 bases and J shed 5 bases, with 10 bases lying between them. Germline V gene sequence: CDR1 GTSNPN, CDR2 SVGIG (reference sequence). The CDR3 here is CAWSVVGGTGELFF. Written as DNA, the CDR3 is TGTGCCTGGAGTGTGGTCGGGGGAACCGGGGAGCTGTTTTTT.

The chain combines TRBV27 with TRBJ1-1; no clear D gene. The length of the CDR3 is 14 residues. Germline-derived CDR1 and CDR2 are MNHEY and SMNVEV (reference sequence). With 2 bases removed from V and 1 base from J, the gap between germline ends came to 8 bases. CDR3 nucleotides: TGTGCCAGCAGTTTACAGGCCTCGAACACTGAAGCTTTCTTT. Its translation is CASSLQASNTEAFF.

This CDR3 is CASSQQTGGNYGYTF. The CDR3 coding sequence is TGTGCCAGCAGCCAACAGACAGGGGGTAACTATGGCTACACCTTC. This sequence joins TRBV6-6 and TRBJ1-2; TRBD1 matches 9 bases. There are 15 residues in the CDR3. Looked up from germline, CDR1 is MNHNY and CDR2 is SVGAGI (reference sequence). Trimming cost V 6 bases and J 1 base; bases outside gene matches: 6.

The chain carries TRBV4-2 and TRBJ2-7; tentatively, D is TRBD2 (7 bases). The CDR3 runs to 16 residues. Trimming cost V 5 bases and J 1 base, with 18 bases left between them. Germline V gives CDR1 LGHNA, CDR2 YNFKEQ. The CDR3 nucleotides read TGTGCCAGCAGCGAGGGGGGGACCCTCCCTTCCTACGAGCAGTACTTC. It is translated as CASSEGGTLPSYEQYF.

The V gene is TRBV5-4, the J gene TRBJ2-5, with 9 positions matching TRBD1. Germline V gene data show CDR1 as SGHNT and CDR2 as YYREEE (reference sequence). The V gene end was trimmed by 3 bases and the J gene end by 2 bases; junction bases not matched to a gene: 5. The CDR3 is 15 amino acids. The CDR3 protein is CASSYRTGAQETQYF. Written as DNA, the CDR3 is TGTGCCAGCAGCTACAGGACAGGGGCTCAAGAGACCCAGTACTTC.

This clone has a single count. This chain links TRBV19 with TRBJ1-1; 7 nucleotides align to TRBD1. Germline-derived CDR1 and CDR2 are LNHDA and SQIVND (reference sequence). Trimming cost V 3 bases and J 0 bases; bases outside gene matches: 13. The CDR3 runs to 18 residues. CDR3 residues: CASSIGTAGTRMNTEAFF. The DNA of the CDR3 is TGTGCCAGTAGTATCGGGACAGCCGGCACCCGTATGAACACTGAAGCTTTCTTT.

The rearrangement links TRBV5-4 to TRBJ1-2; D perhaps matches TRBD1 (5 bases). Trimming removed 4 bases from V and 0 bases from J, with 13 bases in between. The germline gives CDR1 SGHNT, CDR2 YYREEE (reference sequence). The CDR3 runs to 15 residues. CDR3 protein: CASSQDTGANYGYTF. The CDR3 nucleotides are TGTGCCAGCAGCCAAGATACAGGAGCTAACTATGGCTACACCTTC. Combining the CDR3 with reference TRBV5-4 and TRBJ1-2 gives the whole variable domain ETGVTQSPTHLIKTRGQQVTLRCSSQSGHNTVSWYQQALGQGPQFIFQYYREEENGRGNFPPRFSGLQFPNYSSELNVNALELDDSALYLCASSQDTGANYGYTFGSGTRLTVV.

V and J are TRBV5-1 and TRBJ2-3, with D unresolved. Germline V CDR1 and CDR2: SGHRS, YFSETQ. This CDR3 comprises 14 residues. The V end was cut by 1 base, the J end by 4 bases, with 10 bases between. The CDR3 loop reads CASSLTAGADTQYF. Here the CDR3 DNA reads TGCGCCAGCAGCTTGACGGCTGGGGCAGATACGCAGTATTTT.

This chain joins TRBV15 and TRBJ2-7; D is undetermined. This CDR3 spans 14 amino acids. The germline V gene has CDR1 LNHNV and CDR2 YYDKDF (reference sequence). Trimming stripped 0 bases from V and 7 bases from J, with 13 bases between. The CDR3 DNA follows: TGTGCCACCAGCAGAGATCGAACCTCTTGGGAGCAGTACTTC. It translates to CATSRDRTSWEQYF.

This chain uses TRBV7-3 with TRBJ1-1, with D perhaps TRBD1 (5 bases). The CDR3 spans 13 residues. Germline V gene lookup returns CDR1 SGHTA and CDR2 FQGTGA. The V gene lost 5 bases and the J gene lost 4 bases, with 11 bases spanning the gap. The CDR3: CASSRGGVTEAFF. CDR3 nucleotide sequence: TGTGCCAGCAGCCGGGGCGGGGTCACTGAAGCTTTCTTT.

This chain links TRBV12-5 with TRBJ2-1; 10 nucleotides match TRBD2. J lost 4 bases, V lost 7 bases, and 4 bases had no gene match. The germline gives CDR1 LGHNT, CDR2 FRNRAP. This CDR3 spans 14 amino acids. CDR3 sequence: CASAWTSGYNEQFF. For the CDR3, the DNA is TGTGCTAGTGCCTGGACTAGCGGTTACAATGAGCAGTTCTTC.